This record concerns one TCR beta chain sequence. Its specificity is not known. The method was immunoSEQ multiplex PCR; TCRdb's version includes in-frame clones alone and lacks a portion of them. Among about 1 million clones listed, 65% to 75% were seen once. The sample originates from a study of shared clonotypes between healthy human individuals. Whole-study results and caveats: In having few donors, the study represented limited genetic and exposure-history diversity. Among donors, the sharing of clonotypes was expected to be influenced by sequencing depth.

This receptor was identified in a man in his late teens or twenties in good health. Material for sequencing was memory CD4+ T cells sorted from blood. Subset here: CD45RA-negative fraction.

DNA for the CDR3: TGTGCCACCGCCGTCGGGCACAACACTGAAGCTTTCTTT. Translated, it gives CATAVGHNTEAFF. V usage is TRBV19 and J usage is TRBJ1-1, with D uncertain. The germline V gene has CDR1 LNHDA and CDR2 SQIVND (reference sequence). The V end lost 10 bases, the J end lost 2 bases, and 14 bases lay between the germline ends. The CDR3 sequence is 13 residues long.